This TCR beta chain appears in the sequencing data of a study of patients and donors after allogeneic stem cell transplantation. TCRdb called the RT-PCR reads again in MiXCR, with one record for every CDR3 protein. The table lists fewer than 500,000 distinct CDR3 sequences, around 15% of them singletons. The CDR3 runs to 16 residues. The V gene end was trimmed by 6 bases and the J gene end by 2 bases; junction bases not matched to a gene: 12. CDR1 and CDR2 (germline): SNHLY, FYNNEI. This chain joins TRBV2 and TRBJ2-7, with 8 bases lining up with TRBD2. The receptor's source is a human donor who was either an allogeneic HSCT recipient or a stem cell or donor lymphocyte infusion donor (not recorded which). It is not recorded whose cells these are; they may come from a transplant donor. The sample taken for sequencing was blood, either unsorted or a sorted T cell fraction (not recorded which). CDR3 DNA sequence: TGTGCCAGCAGGATCCCTGTTAGCGGGAACACCTACGAGCAGTACTTC. Translated: CASRIPVSGNTYEQYF.